This entry lists 15 T cell receptor beta chains sequenced from one sample in a study of cytomegalovirus exposure and HLA in healthy donors. The PCR made use of 60 Vbeta and 13 Jbeta primers. The data were produced by immunoSEQ multiplex PCR, yet TCRdb's version contains in-frame clones alone and is incomplete. Found here are 170,000 or so clones, about three quarters of them singletons; the top ten hold around 3.1%. Sequencing was done on a sample of PBMCs. The source is a woman in her 50s in good health and CMV-seropositive.

The V gene is TRBV4-2, the J gene TRBJ2-5; 10 bases are a match to TRBD2. Germline V gene lookup returns CDR1 LGHNA and CDR2 YNFKEQ. CDR3 size: 18 residues. V lost 4 bases, J lost 2 bases, and 13 bases stayed unmatched. The CDR3 protein is CASSPFYSGGRFQETQYF. The CDR3 DNA follows: TGTGCCAGCAGCCCCTTCTATAGCGGGGGGCGTTTTCAAGAGACCCAGTACTTC.

On this clone: The sample contains more than one DNA sequence encoding this CDR3. J is TRBJ1-2 and V is TRBV19; maybe TRBD1 (5 bases). There are 14 residues in the CDR3. V was cut by 0 bases and J by 0 bases, with 5 bases left in between. In germline, CDR1 is LNHDA, CDR2 SQIVND (reference sequence). The CDR3 sequence: CASSIDRANYGYTF. CDR3 DNA sequence: TGTGCCAGTAGTATAGACAGGGCTAACTATGGCTACACCTTC. The full variable domain, completed using reference TRBV19 and TRBJ1-2, is DGGITQSPKYLFRKEGQNVTLSCEQNLNHDAMYWYRQDPGQGLRLIYYSQIVNDFQKGDIAEGYSVSREKKESFPLTVTSAQKNPTAFYLCASSIDRANYGYTFGSGTRLTVV.

The gene calls are TRBV2 and TRBJ2-1; 16 nucleotides line up with TRBD2. Germline V gives CDR1 SNHLY, CDR2 FYNNEI. The CDR3 covers 18 residues. Losses at the gene ends were 4 bases for V and 3 bases for J; bases not matched to a gene: 6. CDR3 sequence (DNA): TGTGCCAGCAGTGGGGTGGGACTAGCGGGGGGGAGCTACAATGAGCAGTTCTTC. Its translation: CASSGVGLAGGSYNEQFF.

With respect to this clone: This sample includes further DNA sequences coding for the same CDR3. The chain joins TRBV4-1 to TRBJ1-1; 8 nucleotides align to TRBD1. The V and J ends lost 5 bases and 3 bases, in that order; junction bases with no gene match: 5. CDR3 length equals 14 residues. Looked up from germline, CDR1 is MGHRA and CDR2 is YSYEKL. CDR3 region: CASSARQGYTEAFF. The CDR3 nucleotides are TGCGCCAGCAGCGCCCGACAGGGGTACACTGAAGCTTTCTTT.

This clone was seen a few times. This chain connects TRBV5-4 to TRBJ2-3, with D perhaps TRBD2 (7 bases). The CDR3 is 17 residues long. Germline V gives CDR1 SGHNT, CDR2 YYREEE (reference sequence). V lost 2 bases to trimming and J lost 0 bases, with 16 bases between them. CDR3 nucleotide sequence: TGTGCCAGCAGCTTTGGGGGGGCGACTTTAAGCACAGATACGCAGTATTTT. This encodes CASSFGGATLSTDTQYF.

This clone was counted a single time. The chain employs TRBV18 and TRBJ2-1; maybe TRBD1 (6 bases). This CDR3 is 14 amino acids long. The V and J ends lost 2 bases and 7 bases respectively, with 12 bases between them. Germline V gives CDR1 KGHSH, CDR2 LQKENI. The DNA for the CDR3 is TGTGCCAGCTCACCAGAGACAGGCTCGAATGAGCAGTTCTTC. Translated: CASSPETGSNEQFF.

The chain couples TRBV30 to TRBJ1-2; D is uncertain. The CDR3 sequence is 14 residues long. The germline V gene encodes CDR1 GTSNPN and CDR2 SVGIG (reference sequence). The V gene lost 2 bases and the J gene lost 7 bases, with 17 bases spanning the gap. DNA for the CDR3: TGTGCCTGGAGTCCAGCCCTACAACGCGGTGGCTACACCTTC. It specifies CAWSPALQRGGYTF.

The chain uses TRBV29-1 and TRBJ1-1, with a tentative D call TRBD1 (6 bases). V was shortened by 1 base and J by 3 bases, with 6 bases between the two germline ends. The CDR3 has 12 amino acids. The germline gives CDR1 SQVTM, CDR2 ANQGSEA. The CDR3 reads CSVEAGDTEAFF. The DNA of the CDR3 is TGCAGCGTTGAAGCAGGGGACACTGAAGCTTTCTTT.

Only a few counts were recorded for this clone. The chain combines TRBV5-7 with TRBJ2-2, with D possibly matching TRBD2 (7 bases). TRBV5-7 is treated as an ORF (open reading frame) with a function not yet certain. V was trimmed by 5 bases and J by 5 bases, leaving 16 bases between them. CDR3 length equals 15 residues. The CDR3 protein is CASSPGAGATGELFF. The CDR3 DNA reads TGTGCCAGCAGTCCAGGGGCGGGAGCTACCGGGGAGCTGTTTTTT.

This clone was detected only a few times. The chain is built from TRBV5-4 and TRBJ2-7; 12 nucleotides match TRBD1. The CDR3 covers 15 residues. Germline V gives CDR1 SGHNT, CDR2 YYREEE (reference sequence). The V and J ends lost 4 bases and 2 bases, in that order; junction bases with no gene match: 4. CDR3 sequence (DNA): TGTGCCAGCAGCCCTGGGACAGGGGGCCCCTACGAGCAGTACTTC. As protein: CASSPGTGGPYEQYF.

This chain connects TRBV5-1 to TRBJ2-2; 7 positions agree with TRBD1. The CDR3 sequence is 16 residues long. Germline loops: CDR1 SGHRS, CDR2 YFSETQ. V shed 0 bases, J shed 4 bases, and the junction held 6 bases outside the gene matches. Written as DNA, the CDR3 is TGCGCCAGCAGCTTGGTTGTTGCAGGGGGCACCGGGGAGCTGTTTTTT. Translation: CASSLVVAGGTGELFF.

On this clone itself: The sample holds other DNA sequences that translate to the same CDR3. The genes are TRBV5-1 and TRBJ2-7, with D possibly matching TRBD2 (6 bases). The germline gives CDR1 SGHRS, CDR2 YFSETQ. This CDR3 contains 14 residues. The V and J ends lost 4 bases and 6 bases respectively, with 17 bases between them. This CDR3 is CASSLRTGVSEQYF. As DNA, the CDR3 is TGCGCCAGCAGCCTCCGGACGGGGGTGAGCGAGCAGTACTTC.

This chain links TRBV7-2 with TRBJ2-2, with 7 bases aligning to TRBD2. CDR1 is SGHTA and CDR2 is FQGNSA in the germline V gene. Trimming at V came to 3 bases and at J to 5 bases, leaving 6 bases not matched to a gene. The CDR3 has 15 residues. CDR3 in amino acids: CASSFAQGGTGELFF. For the CDR3, the DNA is TGTGCCAGCAGCTTTGCGCAGGGAGGGACCGGGGAGCTGTTTTTT.

The rearrangement links TRBV18 to TRBJ1-1, with D tentatively TRBD1 (5 bases). This CDR3 has 14 residues. Germline CDR1 reads KGHSH; CDR2 reads LQKENI. V was pared by 3 bases and J by 1 base, with 9 bases between. CDR3 region: CASSPEQENTEAFF. DNA of the CDR3: TGTGCCAGCTCACCGGAACAGGAGAACACTGAAGCTTTCTTT.

This clone was seen a handful of times. The chain combines TRBV29-1 with TRBJ1-5; no firm D call. The germline V and J ends were trimmed by 4 bases and 2 bases, with 15 bases remaining between them. This CDR3 is built from 15 residues. Looked up from germline, CDR1 is SQVTM and CDR2 is ANQGSEA. As DNA, the CDR3 is TGCAGCGTTGCGGAGGGAAGTATGGGCAATCAGCCCCAGCATTTT. Translation gives CSVAEGSMGNQPQHF.